Here is one T cell receptor beta chain with its context. Its antigen remains unknown. This sample stems from a study of blood T cells in healthy people across ages. Looked up from germline, CDR1 is SNHLY and CDR2 is FYNNEI. The ends were cut back, 2 bases at V and 10 bases at J, with 17 bases in the middle. The CDR3 sequence is 15 residues long. PCR was performed a second time for about 7 to 12 cycles using a sample-barcoded 5' primer and a J-beta primer mix. Every cDNA molecule carried a tag from a template-switch adaptor bearing 12 random nucleotides. TCRdb processed the 5' RACE reads anew with MiXCR; each CDR3 protein has one entry. This sample has roughly 1.5 million distinct CDR3 sequences, with roughly two fifths found just once. General study results and limits: Those diversity estimates obtained from one million T cells were thought to be underestimates. Versus aged donors, long-lived donors had higher diversity and more naive CD4+ cells.

V and J are TRBV2 and TRBJ1-4; D may be TRBD1 (5 bases). Specimen: blood. The TCR comes from a woman between 18 and 29 years old in good health. In DNA form, the CDR3 reads TGTGCCAGCAGTGAATTAAATGGGGCGCGGGGAAAACTGTTTTTT. Translated, it gives CASSELNGARGKLFF. The whole variable domain, filled in from reference TRBV2 and TRBJ1-4, reads EPEVTQTPSHQVTQMGQEVILRCVPISNHLYFYWYRQILGQKVEFLVSFYNNEISEKSEIFDDQFSVERPDGSNFTLKIRSTKLEDSAMYFCASSELNGARGKLFFGSGTQLSVL.